This T cell receptor (beta chain) came from a study of T cell repertoires in cytomegalovirus infection. Whole-study context: Evidence of both CMV infection and a matching HLA type came from public TCR beta signatures. Study-wide results and caveats: Of the TCR beta families, the public ones yielded a cumulative frequency that identified carriers of CMV plus the relevant HLA. Ex vivo, HLA-C-restricted CMV-specific TCR beta clonotypes prevailed over the rest of the response.

CDR1 is LNHDA and CDR2 is SQIVND in the germline V gene (reference sequence). The CDR3 loop spans 15 amino acids. V was pared by 1 base and J by 2 bases, with 9 bases between. TCRdb re-analysed the reads in MiXCR, keeping a single row per CDR3 protein. This table holds about 530,000 distinct CDR3 sequences, roughly 29% found once. For this clonotype: Its antigen is undetermined.

The TCR originated in a human donor in good health (CMV status not recorded). Some clones in this sample may be carry-over from other donors' samples. Sequences were obtained from PBMCs. J is TRBJ1-3 and V is TRBV19, with a tentative D call TRBD1 (5 bases). For the CDR3, the DNA is TGTGCCAGTAGTATAGGAGACAGAGCTGGAAACACCATATATTTT. Its protein is CASSIGDRAGNTIYF.